This T cell receptor (beta chain) was captured by sequencing in a study of blood T cell repertoires in COVID-19 (TCRdb year 2020). A note on the overall study: Samples covering the acute and convalescent phases of COVID-19 were provided by collaborators in the United States, Italy and Spain. The dataset comprised deeply sampled blood TCRbeta repertoires from subjects exposed to, actively infected with, or recovered from COVID-19. The repertoires were released in a freely available public database intended as a resource for research on the immune response to SARS-CoV-2. HLA class I and class II types, where available, came from metadata supplied by the sample provider rather than from assay-based typing. Samples came from the ongoing ImmuneRACE study (first 160 participants) plus 1,254 subjects from 6 global collaborators. Sample metadata almost always included a de-identified subject ID, COVID-19 status, age in years and sex. The material from the prospective study consisted of cDNA or gDNA derived from T cells, B-cell-depleted T cells, or PBMCs.

Collaborating institutions collected whole blood in K2EDTA tubes following their own protocols. For TCRbeta analysis, collaborators shipped samples as frozen whole blood, isolated PBMCs, or DNA extracted from either of those sample types. A word on this clone: The antigen it recognizes is unknown. Base qualities are not provided; no much larger clone lies one nucleotide away.

The study at large found these results: The quantity of clinical and demographic metadata differed by source and by participant and was supplied without curation.

Trimming removed 0 bases from V and 6 bases from J, leaving 9 bases between the germline ends. From the germline V gene (reference sequence), CDR1 is SEHNR and CDR2 is FQNEAQ. The CDR3 holds 15 amino acids from the cysteine to the phenylalanine. CDR3 DNA only is kept here, 45 bases in frame from base 1. TCRbeta CDR3 regions were amplified from genomic DNA by means of the immunoSEQ Assay, a bias-controlled multiplex PCR. The study's own analysis went as follows. Nucleated cell counts per sample were estimated from amplification of reference gene primers within the assay. To quantify the absolute abundance of each unique TCRbeta CDR3 rearrangement, sequence reads were collapsed and filtered. For each sample, productive Simpson clonality was calculated by taking the square root of Simpson's diversity index across productive rearrangements. In TCRdb, the immuneACCESS table is reduced to in-frame sequences with V and J assigned. These tables do not hold every clone; where another copy was compared, an unresolved V gene accounts for under half, and the others remain unexplained. V, J and clone size are those of that table, while D and trimming were read from the DNA. The sample table lists 95,000 to 110,000 clones, about 90% of them with a count of one. The ten largest clones add up to around 15% of the sample.

The sample was peripheral blood. This receptor was identified in a man aged 50 to 59 with acute or convalescent COVID-19. The sequence links TRBV7-9 to TRBJ1-6, with the D gene uncertain. DNA sequence: TGTGCCAGCAGCTTAGCCCCGACAAGTAATTCACCCCTCCACTTT. Its translation reads: CASSLAPTSNSPLHF.